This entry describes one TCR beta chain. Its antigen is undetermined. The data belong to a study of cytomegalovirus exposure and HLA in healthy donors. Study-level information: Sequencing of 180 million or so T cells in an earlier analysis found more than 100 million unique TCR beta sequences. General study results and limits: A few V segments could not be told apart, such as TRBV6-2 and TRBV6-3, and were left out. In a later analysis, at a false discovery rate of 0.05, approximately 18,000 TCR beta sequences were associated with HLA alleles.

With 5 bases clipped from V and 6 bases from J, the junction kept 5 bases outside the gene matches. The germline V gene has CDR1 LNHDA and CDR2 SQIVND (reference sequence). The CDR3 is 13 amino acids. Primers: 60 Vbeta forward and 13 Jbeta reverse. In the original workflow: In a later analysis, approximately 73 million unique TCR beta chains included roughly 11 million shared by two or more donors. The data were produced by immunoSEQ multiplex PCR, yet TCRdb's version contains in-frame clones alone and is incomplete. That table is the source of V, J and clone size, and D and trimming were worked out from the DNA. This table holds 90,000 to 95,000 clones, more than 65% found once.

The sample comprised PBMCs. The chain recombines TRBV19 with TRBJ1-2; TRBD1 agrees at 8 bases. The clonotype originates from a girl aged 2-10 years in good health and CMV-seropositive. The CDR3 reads CASSGQQGDGYTF. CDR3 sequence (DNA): TGTGCCAGTAGTGGACAACAGGGGGATGGCTACACCTTC.